These 9 T cell receptor beta chains came from one sample sequenced in a study of blood T cell repertoires in COVID-19. Clones were read by immunoSEQ multiplex PCR, and TCRdb kept only the in-frame ones, dropping some. The profile shows hundreds of thousands of clones, more than 80% of them singletons. Sequencing used peripheral blood. These receptors came from a woman aged 25 to 39 with COVID-19, enrolled during active disease.

The J gene is TRBJ2-7, the V gene TRBV6-2 or TRBV6-3, with D perhaps TRBD2 (6 bases). This CDR3 spans 15 amino acids. The ends were cut back, 2 bases at V and 3 bases at J, with 14 bases in the middle. The germline gives CDR1 MNHEY, CDR2 SVGEGT. DNA for the CDR3: TGTGCCAGCAGTTACGCGGGGACTGCCCGCTACGAGCAGTACTTC. Encoded protein: CASSYAGTARYEQYF.

The J gene is TRBJ2-7, the V gene TRBV13; possibly TRBD2 for D (5 bases). Germline V gene data show CDR1 as PRHDT and CDR2 as FYEKMQ (reference sequence). The V gene lost 0 bases and the J gene lost 7 bases, with 10 bases spanning the gap. The CDR3 has 13 amino acids. In DNA form, the CDR3 reads TGTGCCAGCAGCTTAGGAGAGGGCCAGGAGCAGTACTTC. It yields the protein CASSLGEGQEQYF. The variable domain in full, with the rest retrieved from reference TRBV13 and TRBJ2-7, is AAGVIQSPRHLIKEKRETATLKCYPIPRHDTVYWYQQGPGQDPQFLISFYEKMQSDKGSIPDRFSAQQFSDYHSELNMSSLELGDSALYFCASSLGEGQEQYFGPGTRLTVT.

The CDR3, as DNA: TGTGCCAGCAGCCTACAAACCCGACAGGGAGAAAAACTGTTTTTT. It encodes CASSLQTRQGEKLFF. The rearrangement joins TRBV6-5 to TRBJ1-4; 7 bases are a match to TRBD1. Germline-derived CDR1 and CDR2 are MNHEY and SVGAGI. CDR3 length: 15 residues. V was pared by 6 bases and J by 8 bases, with 12 bases of the junction left unmatched.

The chain carries TRBV11-2 and TRBJ2-1; maybe TRBD2 (5 bases). This CDR3 has 20 amino acids. CDR1 and CDR2 from the germline V gene are SGHAT and FQNNGV. V was pared by 0 bases and J by 0 bases, with 21 bases between. The CDR3 here is CASSLERAPPPSISYNEQFF. The CDR3 DNA reads as TGTGCCAGCAGCTTAGAGAGGGCCCCGCCTCCCTCTATCTCCTACAATGAGCAGTTCTTC.

J is TRBJ1-5 and V is TRBV7-2; TRBD1 aligns across 8 bases. The germline gives CDR1 SGHTA, CDR2 FQGNSA. The CDR3 sequence is 16 residues long. Germline trimming cut 5 bases from V and 5 bases from J; bases unmatched to any gene: 11. In DNA form, the CDR3 reads TGTGCCAGCAGCACGTTTGGACAGGGAGGGTATCAGCCCCAGCATTTT. Translation: CASSTFGQGGYQPQHF.

This chain uses TRBV12-3 or TRBV12-4 with TRBJ1-5; D gene uncertain. Trimming took 1 base from V and 7 from J, leaving 5 bases between them. The CDR3 runs to 12 residues. CDR3 sequence reads: CASSLGLQPQHF. As DNA, the CDR3 is TGTGCCAGCAGTTTAGGGCTGCAGCCCCAGCATTTT.

This clone was counted a single time. This rearrangement joins TRBV5-1 to TRBJ1-1, with a weak D call TRBD1 (6 bases). The CDR3 has 14 amino acids. Deletions cut 0 bases from V and 0 bases from J, with 6 bases between. CDR1 and CDR2 from the germline V gene are SGHRS and YFSETQ. Here the CDR3 DNA reads TGCGCCAGCAGCTTGGGGACAGTGAACACTGAAGCTTTCTTT. This translates into CASSLGTVNTEAFF. Variable domain in full (rest from reference TRBV5-1 and TRBJ1-1): KAGVTQTPRYLIKTRGQQVTLSCSPISGHRSVSWYQQTPGQGLQFLFEYFSETQRNKGNFPGRFSGRQFSNSRSEMNVSTLELGDSALYLCASSLGTVNTEAFFGQGTRLTVV.

The chain employs TRBV2 and TRBJ1-3, with TRBD1 as a possible D gene (5 bases). Germline lookup yields CDR1 SNHLY and CDR2 FYNNEI. V lost 6 bases and J lost 0, with 12 bases in between. CDR3 size: 15 residues. This CDR3 reads CASRRDSSSGNTIYF. CDR3 sequence (DNA): TGTGCCAGCAGGAGGGACTCAAGCTCTGGAAACACCATATATTTT. The variable domain in full, with the rest retrieved from reference TRBV2 and TRBJ1-3, is EPEVTQTPSHQVTQMGQEVILRCVPISNHLYFYWYRQILGQKVEFLVSFYNNEISEKSEIFDDQFSVERPDGSNFTLKIRSTKLEDSAMYFCASRRDSSSGNTIYFGEGSWLTVV.

This clone was observed once. The chain is built from TRBV28 and TRBJ2-3; the match to TRBD1 covers 10 bases. The CDR3 extends over 13 amino acids. V lost 8 bases, J lost 5 bases, and 4 bases stayed unmatched. CDR1 and CDR2 (germline): MDHEN, SYDVKM. CDR3 DNA sequence: TGTGCCAGCGACAGGGGGCTGGGAGATACGCAGTATTTT. Translated: CASDRGLGDTQYF.